The 17 T cell receptor beta chains below were found in one sample sequenced in a study of T-cell memory formation after mild COVID-19. TCRdb used MiXCR to reprocess the 5' RACE reads, holding one entry per CDR3 protein. The table shows a few hundred thousand distinct CDR3 sequences, with less than 25% occurring only once. The specimen was PBMCs or a T cell subset sorted from them (not recorded which). Source of these receptors: a man aged 18 to 29 who had mild COVID-19 (a few samples of this study predate the infection). Cell type and time point are not known.

Only a few counts were recorded for this clonotype. This chain joins TRBV5-1 and TRBJ2-3, with 8 bases fitting TRBD1. Germline lookup yields CDR1 SGHRS and CDR2 YFSETQ. Trimming cost V 6 bases and J 6 bases; bases outside gene matches: 3. This CDR3 is built from 12 residues. CDR3 sequence: CASTPGGDTQYF. Here the CDR3 DNA reads TGCGCCAGCACCCCAGGGGGCGATACGCAGTATTTT.

This chain connects TRBV10-3 to TRBJ2-5; tentative D call: TRBD2 (6 bases). Germline V CDR1 and CDR2: ENHRY, SYGVKD. The V and J ends lost 6 bases and 4 bases respectively, with 21 bases between them. The CDR3 runs 16 residues. The CDR3 nucleotides read TGTGCCATCAGAATTAGCATTGGAGGGCAAACAGAGACCCAGTACTTC. Protein: CAIRISIGGQTETQYF.

In this sample, this clonotype turned up many times. The rearrangement uses TRBV28 and TRBJ2-7; 11 nucleotides line up with TRBD1. Per the germline V gene, CDR1 is MDHEN and CDR2 is SYDVKM. CDR3 length: 13 residues. Germline trimming cut 8 bases from V and 7 bases from J; bases unmatched to any gene: 7. In DNA, the CDR3 is TGTGCCAGCGCCGGACAGGGGGCAATAGAGCAGTACGTC. The encoded protein is CASAGQGAIEQYV.

CDR3 coding DNA: TGTGCCAGCAGCCTTGAAGGGATCCCCCTCGAGGGCTACACCTTC. Amino acid sequence: CASSLEGIPLEGYTF. J is TRBJ1-2 and V is TRBV7-9; the D is unclear. The ends were cut back, 5 bases at V and 8 bases at J, with 21 bases in the middle. CDR1 and CDR2 from the germline V gene are SEHNR and FQNEAQ (reference sequence). This CDR3 contains 15 residues. The full variable domain, with the rest looked up from reference TRBV7-9 and TRBJ1-2, is DTGVSQNPRHKITKRGQNVTFRCDPISEHNRLYWYRQTLGQGPEFLTYFQNEAQLEKSRLLSDRFSAERPKGSFSTLEIQRTEQGDSAMYLCASSLEGIPLEGYTFGSGTRLTVV.

The chain employs TRBV12-3 or TRBV12-4 and TRBJ2-4; D is uncertain. V was pared by 5 bases and J by 0 bases, with 11 bases between. This CDR3 comprises 15 residues. The CDR3 is CASSLLGLAKNIQYF. CDR3 DNA: TGTGCCAGCAGTCTTCTGGGGTTAGCCAAAAACATTCAGTACTTC.

This clonotype was seen at least ten times. This chain links TRBV6-5 with TRBJ1-6; possibly TRBD1 for D (6 bases). The CDR3 is 15 amino acids. Trimming stripped 6 bases from V and 0 bases from J, with 9 bases between. Germline CDR1 is MNHEY and CDR2 is SVGAGI. The CDR3 spells CASSRGGSYNSPLHF. The CDR3 DNA follows: TGTGCCAGCAGCAGGGGCGGCTCCTATAATTCACCCCTCCACTTT.

This clonotype appeared many times. The chain combines TRBV5-1 with TRBJ2-3; maybe TRBD2 (6 bases). This CDR3 comprises 16 residues. Trimming pared 0 bases from V and 1 base from J, leaving 12 bases between. Germline lookup yields CDR1 SGHRS and CDR2 YFSETQ. Written as DNA, the CDR3 is TGCGCCAGCAGCTTGGCCCTGGGCGGGGGCACAGATACGCAGTATTTT. Translated: CASSLALGGGTDTQYF.

The chain has TRBV2 and TRBJ2-2, with no clear D. Per the germline V gene, CDR1 is SNHLY and CDR2 is FYNNEI. CDR3 length: 14 amino acids. V was cut by 3 bases and J by 1 base, with 6 bases left in between. In DNA, the CDR3 is TGTGCCAGCAGTGACGGGCAGAACACCGGGGAGCTGTTTTTT. This encodes CASSDGQNTGELFF.

The gene calls are TRBV5-5 and TRBJ2-7; 9 bases line up with TRBD1. Looked up from germline, CDR1 is SGHKS and CDR2 is YYEKEE (reference sequence). The CDR3 has 14 residues. The V and J ends lost 3 bases and 0 bases, in that order; junction bases with no gene match: 1. Written as DNA, the CDR3 is TGTGCCAGCAGCTGGACAGGGGACTCCTACGAGCAGTACTTC. This gives the protein CASSWTGDSYEQYF.

The chain combines TRBV11-2 with TRBJ1-1, with D maybe TRBD1 (6 bases). The CDR3 length is 14 residues. Germline V gene data show CDR1 as SGHAT and CDR2 as FQNNGV. Trimming pared 6 bases from V and 5 bases from J, leaving 16 bases between. CDR3 loop: CASRPDRSRTEAFF. For the CDR3, the DNA is TGTGCCAGCAGACCCGACAGGTCTCGGACTGAAGCTTTCTTT.

This chain joins TRBV9 and TRBJ2-1; D uncertain. Trimming took 2 bases from V and 0 from J, leaving 12 bases between them. The V gene's germline CDR1 is SGDLS and CDR2 YYNGEE. This CDR3 has 16 amino acids. This chain's CDR3 is CASSVGLESSYNEQFF. The CDR3 coding sequence is TGTGCCAGCAGCGTCGGCTTAGAGAGCTCCTACAATGAGCAGTTCTTC.

This chain joins TRBV7-6 and TRBJ1-1, with a weak D call TRBD1 (5 bases). The CDR3 spans 15 residues. Trimming stripped 2 bases from V and 1 base from J, with 11 bases between. The germline V gene has CDR1 SGHVS and CDR2 FNYEAQ. For the CDR3, the DNA is TGTGCCAGCAGCTTAATGCAGGGACGGAACACTGAAGCTTTCTTT. Its translation is CASSLMQGRNTEAFF.

The gene calls are TRBV5-1 and TRBJ2-1; the match to TRBD2 covers 12 bases. V lost 0 bases, J lost 4 bases, and 5 bases stayed unmatched. Germline V CDR1 and CDR2: SGHRS, YFSETQ. The CDR3 loop spans 17 amino acids. The chain's CDR3 is CASSLAPSGGGYNEQFF. CDR3 DNA sequence: TGCGCCAGCAGCTTGGCGCCTAGCGGGGGGGGTTACAATGAGCAGTTCTTC.

This clonotype has more than one count but fewer than ten. This chain links TRBV20-1 with TRBJ1-5; TRBD1 matches 9 bases. The germline gives CDR1 DFQATT, CDR2 SNEGSKA (reference sequence). CDR3 size: 14 residues. The trim removed 1 base at V and 2 bases at J, leaving 0 bases unmatched. The CDR3 sequence: CSARGTGGNQPQHF. CDR3 DNA sequence: TGCAGTGCTAGAGGGACAGGGGGCAATCAGCCCCAGCATTTT.

The rearrangement uses TRBV12-3 or TRBV12-4 and TRBJ1-1; tentative D call: TRBD1 (5 bases). The CDR3 extends over 15 amino acids. Trimming removed 5 bases from V and 6 bases from J, with 19 bases in between. The CDR3, as DNA: TGTGCCAGCAGTCCCTACACCCAGGGCAACCCTGAAGCTTTCTTT. Its protein is CASSPYTQGNPEAFF.

The chain employs TRBV20-1 and TRBJ2-5, with D perhaps TRBD1 (6 bases). Germline CDR1 and CDR2: DFQATT and SNEGSKA (reference sequence). Trimming pared 4 bases from V and 9 bases from J, leaving 12 bases between. CDR3 length equals 11 residues. CDR3 nucleotides: TGCAGTGCTAAGGCAGGGGTGCCCCAGTACTTC. This sequence encodes CSAKAGVPQYF.

This clonotype was counted only a few times. The V and J genes are TRBV18 and TRBJ2-5; TRBD2 aligns across 7 bases. From germline, CDR1 is KGHSH and CDR2 LQKENI. V trimming: 2 bases; J trimming: 5 bases; junction bases outside the gene matches: 2. This CDR3 spans 13 amino acids. The CDR3 protein is CASSPGLVETQYF. CDR3 DNA: TGTGCCAGCTCACCAGGACTAGTTGAGACCCAGTACTTC.